A selection of T cell receptor beta chains follows, all from one sample in a study of CD8+CD57+ T cells in acquired aplastic anemia. TCRdb processed the reads anew with MiXCR; each CDR3 protein has one entry. The table shows approximately 160,000 distinct CDR3 sequences, with around 45% occurring only once. Sequencing was performed on sorted CD4+, CD8+, or CD8+CD57+ T cells (not recorded which) from PBMCs. These TCRs come from a human donor in good health. Each CDR3 is given with its conserved first and last residue. The D gene is left open where the match is weak. Not every row has a clone size; where given, it reads once, few, many or a size class.

D	V	size	J	DNA	CDR3
.	TRBV6-1	few	TRBJ2-3	TGTGCCAGCAGGAGGACTTCCGCGGTGGAGACGCAGTATTTT	CASRRTSAVETQYF
TRBD1	TRBV19	many	TRBJ1-5	TGTGCCAGTAGTACTCGCTCCGACAGGGGGCAGTATCAGCCCCAGCATTTT	CASSTRSDRGQYQPQHF
.	TRBV5-1	.	TRBJ1-1	TGCGCCAGCAGCTTGGTGGGTCCGGACACTGAAGCTTTCTTT	CASSLVGPDTEAFF
.	TRBV19	many	TRBJ1-1	TGTGCCAGTAGTATCCAGACAGGCACTGAAGCTTTCTTT	CASSIQTGTEAFF
TRBD2	TRBV20-1	many	TRBJ2-3	TGCAGTGCTAGAACCACTAGCGGGGGGGCCGGTGGTCCAGATACGCAGTATTTT	CSARTTSGGAGGPDTQYF
.	TRBV30	.	TRBJ1-2	TGTGCCTGGAACCAACACAGCGTTCCTAACTATGGCTACACCTTC	CAWNQHSVPNYGYTF
.	TRBV2	.	TRBJ2-7	TGTGCCAGCAGTGATCCTAGCTCCTACGAGCAGTACTTC	CASSDPSSYEQYF
.	TRBV7-3	.	TRBJ2-2	TGTGCCAGCAGCTTTCAGGGCCAAGAGCTGTTTTTT	CASSFQGQELFF
.	TRBV4-1	.	TRBJ1-6	TGCGCCAGCAGCCTCCCCAATTCACCCCTCCACTTT	CASSLPNSPLHF
TRBD1	TRBV12-3/TRBV12-4	.	TRBJ2-5	TGTGCCAGCAGTGCTACGGGACAGTCGTACCAAGAGACCCAGTACTTC	CASSATGQSYQETQYF
.	TRBV10-3	many	TRBJ1-2	TGTGCCATCAGGATCCGGGACACAGCTAACTATGGCTACACCTTC	CAIRIRDTANYGYTF
.	TRBV12-3/TRBV12-4	many	TRBJ2-3	TGTGCCAGCAGGGAGACATTCGGGCGTCCAGATACGCAGTATTTT	CASRETFGRPDTQYF
.	TRBV11-3	many	TRBJ1-1	TGTGCCAGCAGCTTAGGAGGGAGGAACACTGAAGCTTTCTTT	CASSLGGRNTEAFF
.	TRBV4-1	many	TRBJ2-1	TGCGCCAGCAGCCAAGACACAGGCATTTGGAGCTCCTACAATGAGCAGTTCTTC	CASSQDTGIWSSYNEQFF
TRBD2	TRBV7-6	many	TRBJ2-3	TGTGCCAGCAGCTTAATGGGGGGACTAGCGGCAGATACGCAGTATTTT	CASSLMGGLAADTQYF
TRBD1	TRBV6-4	.	TRBJ2-2	TGTGCCAGCAGTGCACAGGGGTCCACCGGGGAGCTGTTTTTT	CASSAQGSTGELFF
.	TRBV2	.	TRBJ2-5	TGTGCCAGCAGTGGGGACACGCAAGAGACCCAGTACTTC	CASSGDTQETQYF
TRBD1	TRBV10-1	many	TRBJ1-3	TGCGCCAGCAGTGATTGCGTGGGACAGCGCTCTGGAAACACCATATATTTT	CASSDCVGQRSGNTIYF
.	TRBV19	.	TRBJ1-5	TGTGCCACCAGCGCAGCTAATAGCAATCAGCCCCAGCATTTT	CATSAANSNQPQHF
.	TRBV19	.	TRBJ2-1	TGTGCCAGTGCCCAGGGTTCCTCCTACAATGAGCAGTTCTTC	CASAQGSSYNEQFF
.	TRBV19	.	TRBJ1-5	TGTGCCAACCTGTCAGGCAATCAGCCCCAGCATTTT	CANLSGNQPQHF
.	TRBV20-1	few	TRBJ2-1	TGCAGTGCCTCGGAGGGGGGCGAGGGGAATGAGCAGTTCTTC	CSASEGGEGNEQFF